A selection of T cell receptor beta chains follows, all from one sample in a study of T cell changes during pregnancy in multiple sclerosis. Libraries were prepared by immunoSEQ multiplex PCR; TCRdb keeps only in-frame clonotypes and omits some of them. Here the sample spans just under 70,000 clones, less than 95% being singletons. The sample in question was peripheral blood, obtained in the second trimester of pregnancy. The origin of the receptors is a female donor with multiple sclerosis, enrolled in a pregnancy study. Each CDR3 is given with its conserved first and last residue. The D gene is left open where the match is weak. For some rows the clone size is stated as once, few or many, or as a class when expanded; others skip it.

D: TRBD1; J: TRBJ1-3; V: TRBV2; size: NA; CDR3: CASSEATGGGNTIYF; DNA: TGTGCCAGCAGTGAAGCGACAGGGGGGGGAAACACCATATATTTT
D: NA; J: TRBJ2-3; V: TRBV9; size: once; CDR3: CASSDSGADTQYF; DNA: TGTGCCAGCAGCGATTCCGGGGCAGATACGCAGTATTTT
D: NA; J: TRBJ2-5; V: TRBV5-1; size: once; CDR3: CASSLELVASETQYF; DNA: TGCGCCAGCAGCTTGGAGCTAGTCGCGTCGGAGACCCAGTACTTC
D: NA; J: TRBJ2-3; V: TRBV6-4; size: many; CDR3: CASSEGGATDTQYF; DNA: TGTGCCAGCAGTGAAGGGGGGGCCACAGATACGCAGTATTTT
D: TRBD1; J: TRBJ1-5; V: TRBV7-2; size: NA; CDR3: CASSETGVNQPQHF; DNA: TGTGCCAGCAGCGAAACAGGGGTCAATCAGCCCCAGCATTTT
D: NA; J: TRBJ1-4; V: TRBV18; size: NA; CDR3: CASSQRTDSTNEKLFF; DNA: TGTGCCAGCTCACAAAGGACAGATTCAACTAATGAAAAACTGTTTTTT
D: NA; J: TRBJ2-6; V: TRBV5-1; size: NA; CDR3: CASSLDRAGANVLTF; DNA: TGCGCCAGCAGCTTGGACAGGGCCGGGGCCAACGTCCTGACTTTC
D: TRBD1; J: TRBJ2-3; V: TRBV9; size: NA; CDR3: CASSVQGTAPTDTQYF; DNA: TGTGCCAGCAGCGTCCAAGGGACAGCCCCCACAGATACGCAGTATTTT
D: NA; J: TRBJ1-1; V: TRBV7-9; size: NA; CDR3: CASSFVARDAFF; DNA: TGTGCCAGCAGCTTTGTAGCTCGAGACGCTTTCTTT
D: NA; J: TRBJ1-2; V: TRBV5-4; size: NA; CDR3: CASSLGAVPYGYTF; DNA: TGTGCCAGCAGCTTGGGGGCAGTACCTTATGGCTACACCTTC
D: NA; J: TRBJ1-1; V: TRBV6-1; size: NA; CDR3: CASSALNTEAFF; DNA: TGTGCCAGCAGTGCCCTTAACACTGAAGCTTTCTTT
D: TRBD1; J: TRBJ1-1; V: TRBV18; size: NA; CDR3: CASSQDRGGTEAFF; DNA: TGTGCCAGCTCACAAGACAGGGGAGGTACTGAAGCTTTCTTT
D: NA; J: TRBJ2-3; V: TRBV7-8; size: NA; CDR3: CASSLEGLAGIADTQYF; DNA: TGTGCCAGCAGCTTAGAGGGGTTGGCGGGGATAGCAGATACGCAGTATTTT
D: TRBD2; J: TRBJ2-1; V: TRBV5-6; size: NA; CDR3: CASSFRLLAGGYNEQFF; DNA: TGTGCCAGCAGCTTTCGGTTATTGGCGGGGGGTTACAATGAGCAGTTCTTC
D: TRBD1; J: TRBJ2-7; V: TRBV7-6; size: NA; CDR3: CASSRTGVGEQYF; DNA: TGTGCCAGCAGTCGCACAGGGGTCGGCGAGCAGTACTTC
D: TRBD1; J: TRBJ1-2; V: TRBV4-3; size: NA; CDR3: CASSQVDRGSDGYTF; DNA: TGCGCCAGCAGCCAAGTTGACAGGGGTAGTGACGGCTACACCTTC
D: TRBD1; J: TRBJ2-7; V: TRBV7-9; size: NA; CDR3: CASNTGVYEEQYF; DNA: TGTGCCAGCAACACAGGGGTCTATGAGGAGCAGTACTTC
D: TRBD2; J: TRBJ2-1; V: TRBV6-1; size: NA; CDR3: CASSGGLAREQFF; DNA: TGTGCCAGCAGTGGGGGACTAGCTAGGGAGCAGTTCTTC
D: TRBD2; J: TRBJ2-3; V: TRBV4-3; size: NA; CDR3: CASSQRAGVTDTQYF; DNA: TGCGCCAGCAGCCAACGAGCGGGGGTGACAGATACGCAGTATTTT
D: NA; J: TRBJ2-6; V: TRBV19; size: NA; CDR3: CASKTGSGANVLTF; DNA: TGTGCCAGTAAAACAGGGTCTGGGGCCAACGTCCTGACTTTC
D: NA; J: TRBJ2-3; V: TRBV5-1; size: NA; CDR3: CASSLIQGTADTQYF; DNA: TGCGCCAGCAGCTTGATTCAGGGAACGGCAGATACGCAGTATTTT
D: NA; J: TRBJ2-7; V: TRBV6-6; size: once; CDR3: CASGGRGGGVYEQYF; DNA: TGTGCCAGCGGGGGGCGTGGCGGGGGAGTCTACGAGCAGTACTTC
D: NA; J: TRBJ2-3; V: TRBV5-1; size: NA; CDR3: CASSGVGLSTDTQYF; DNA: TGCGCCAGCAGTGGAGTAGGACTAAGCACAGATACGCAGTATTTT
D: NA; J: TRBJ2-5; V: TRBV6-1; size: NA; CDR3: CASSEAKGGGVETQYF; DNA: TGTGCCAGCAGTGAAGCTAAGGGGGGAGGGGTAGAGACCCAGTACTTC
D: NA; J: TRBJ1-1; V: TRBV5-6; size: NA; CDR3: CASSVRRYRDTEAFF; DNA: TGTGCCAGCAGCGTAAGGCGGTACAGGGACACTGAAGCTTTCTTT
D: TRBD2; J: TRBJ2-1; V: TRBV6-5; size: NA; CDR3: CASSYRERGGDEQFF; DNA: TGTGCCAGCAGTTACCGGGAGCGGGGGGGCGATGAGCAGTTCTTC
D: TRBD2; J: TRBJ2-3; V: TRBV2; size: NA; CDR3: CASKLAGSSDTQYF; DNA: TGTGCCAGCAAGCTAGCGGGGTCCTCAGATACGCAGTATTTT
D: TRBD1; J: TRBJ2-1; V: TRBV19; size: NA; CDR3: CASSFQGGGTGGNEQFF; DNA: TGTGCCAGTAGTTTCCAGGGAGGAGGGACAGGGGGCAATGAGCAGTTCTTC
D: NA; J: TRBJ1-5; V: TRBV27; size: NA; CDR3: CASSLSAGDQPQHF; DNA: TGTGCCAGCAGTTTATCGGCAGGTGATCAGCCCCAGCATTTT
D: NA; J: TRBJ2-7; V: TRBV10-3; size: NA; CDR3: CAISETGSMYEQYF; DNA: TGTGCCATCAGTGAGACAGGGTCAATGTACGAGCAGTACTTC
D: NA; J: TRBJ2-7; V: TRBV9; size: NA; CDR3: CASSVGEQEQYF; DNA: TGTGCCAGCAGCGTAGGAGAACAGGAGCAGTACTTC
D: TRBD1; J: TRBJ2-5; V: TRBV25-1; size: NA; CDR3: CASSPIGGSLQETQYF; DNA: TGTGCCAGCAGCCCAATAGGGGGCAGCCTCCAAGAGACCCAGTACTTC
D: NA; J: TRBJ2-3; V: TRBV19; size: NA; CDR3: CASSTGTDTQYF; DNA: TGTGCCAGTAGTACAGGGACAGATACGCAGTATTTT
D: NA; J: TRBJ2-7; V: TRBV13; size: NA; CDR3: CASSLGGGPYEQYF; DNA: TGTGCCAGCAGTTTAGGAGGGGGTCCCTACGAGCAGTACTTC
D: NA; J: TRBJ2-7; V: TRBV6-5; size: once; CDR3: CASSYTRDEQYF; DNA: TGTGCCAGCAGTTACACGAGGGACGAGCAGTACTTC
D: TRBD1; J: TRBJ1-4; V: TRBV7-3; size: NA; CDR3: CASSSDRGGKLFF; DNA: TGTGCCAGCAGCTCGGACAGGGGAGGAAAACTGTTTTTT
D: NA; J: TRBJ1-2; V: TRBV14; size: NA; CDR3: CASSPRQGSGYTF; DNA: TGTGCCAGCAGCCCTCGGCAGGGGAGTGGCTACACCTTC